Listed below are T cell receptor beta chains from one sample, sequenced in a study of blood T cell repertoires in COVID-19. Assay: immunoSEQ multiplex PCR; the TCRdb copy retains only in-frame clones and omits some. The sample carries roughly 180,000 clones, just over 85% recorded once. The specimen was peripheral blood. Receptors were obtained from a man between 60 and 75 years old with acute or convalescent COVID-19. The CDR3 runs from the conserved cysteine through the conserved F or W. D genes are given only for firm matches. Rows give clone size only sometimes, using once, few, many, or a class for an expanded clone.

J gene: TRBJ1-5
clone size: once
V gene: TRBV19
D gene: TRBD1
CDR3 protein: CASRMRDSLSNQPQHF
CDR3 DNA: TGTGCCAGTAGAATGAGGGACAGTCTCAGCAATCAGCCCCAGCATTTT

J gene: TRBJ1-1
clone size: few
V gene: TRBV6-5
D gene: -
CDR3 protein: CAAPVQGSTEAFF
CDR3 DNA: TGTGCCGCACCGGTCCAGGGAAGCACTGAAGCTTTCTTT

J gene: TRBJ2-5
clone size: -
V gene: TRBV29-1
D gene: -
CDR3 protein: CSVVQGIGETQYF
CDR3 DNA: TGCAGCGTTGTCCAGGGGATTGGAGAGACCCAGTACTTC

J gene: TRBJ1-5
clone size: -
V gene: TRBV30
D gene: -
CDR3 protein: CAWEIKGGQPQHF
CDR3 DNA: TGTGCCTGGGAGATAAAAGGAGGTCAGCCCCAGCATTTT

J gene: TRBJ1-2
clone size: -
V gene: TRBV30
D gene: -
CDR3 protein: CAYIITGTRPGYTF
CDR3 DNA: TGTGCTTATATTATAACCGGGACAAGGCCGGGCTACACCTTC

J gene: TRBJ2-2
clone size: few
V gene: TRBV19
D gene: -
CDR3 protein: CASSMAEENTGELFF
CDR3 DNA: TGTGCCAGTAGTATGGCAGAGGAGAACACCGGGGAGCTGTTTTTT

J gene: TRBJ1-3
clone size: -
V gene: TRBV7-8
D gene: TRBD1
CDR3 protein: CASSLGTGANTIYF
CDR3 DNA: TGTGCCAGCAGCCTAGGGACAGGAGCAAACACCATATATTTT

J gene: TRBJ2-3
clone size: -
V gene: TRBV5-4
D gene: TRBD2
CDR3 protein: CASSLEREAGDTQYF
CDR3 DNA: TGTGCCAGCAGCTTGGAGCGGGAGGCGGGAGATACGCAGTATTTT

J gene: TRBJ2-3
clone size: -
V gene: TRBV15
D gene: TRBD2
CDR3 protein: CATSISWTSVSTDTQYF
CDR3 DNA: TGTGCCACCAGCATCTCTTGGACTAGCGTCAGCACAGATACGCAGTATTTT

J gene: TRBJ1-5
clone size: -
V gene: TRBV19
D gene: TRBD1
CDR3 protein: CASTYRGGQGDQPQHF
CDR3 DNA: TGTGCCAGTACCTACCGGGGTGGACAGGGCGATCAGCCCCAGCATTTT

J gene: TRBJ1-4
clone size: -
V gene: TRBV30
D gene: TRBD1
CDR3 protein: CAWSDRGRSEKLFF
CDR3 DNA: TGTGCCTGGAGTGACAGGGGGCGAAGTGAAAAACTGTTTTTT

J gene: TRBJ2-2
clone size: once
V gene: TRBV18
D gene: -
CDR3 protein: CASSPQTGYSGELFF
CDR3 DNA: TGTGCCAGCTCACCCCAAACGGGGTATTCCGGGGAGCTGTTTTTT

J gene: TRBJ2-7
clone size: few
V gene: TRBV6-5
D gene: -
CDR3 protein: CASPRLVYEQYF
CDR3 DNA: TGTGCCAGCCCCCGACTAGTCTACGAGCAGTACTTC

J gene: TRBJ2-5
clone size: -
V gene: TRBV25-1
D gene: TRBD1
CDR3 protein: CASSLGQGGETQYF
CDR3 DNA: TGTGCCAGCAGCCTGGGACAGGGAGGCGAGACCCAGTACTTC

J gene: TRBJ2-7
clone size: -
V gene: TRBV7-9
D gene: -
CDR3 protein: CATGAYEQYF
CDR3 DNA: TGTGCCACGGGGGCCTACGAGCAGTACTTC

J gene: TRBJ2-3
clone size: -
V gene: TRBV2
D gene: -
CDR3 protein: CASSQNRGKGIF
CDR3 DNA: TGTGCCAGCAGCCAGAATAGGGGCAAGGGTATTTTT